The subject of this entry is one T cell receptor beta chain. Its antigen is unknown. Base qualities are not at hand, and no much larger clone is one base apart. This sample is part of a study of identical twins (dated by TCRdb to the mid-2010s). Concerning the study at large: To test whether fetal clonotypes persist, the study used deep sequencing on TCR alpha and beta repertoires from monozygotic twins, unrelated adults of various ages, and cord blood. To rule out contamination, the twin experiments were replicated at different times with different library preparation protocols.

Library construction relied on 5' RACE. TCRdb records Illumina HiSeq 2000 as the sequencer. A universal primer binding site was added through template switching, and the final cDNA carried a unique molecular identifier so that TCR cDNA molecules could be counted accurately. First-strand cDNA for TCR alpha and beta chains was synthesized from specific primers in the conserved constant-segment region. To control for contamination, each cDNA library was double barcoded with a SMART-Mk sample barcode plus Illumina barcodes. TruSeq adapter sequences and Illumina sample barcodes were added in two successive PCR steps. TCR alpha and beta cDNA libraries were sequenced on the Illumina HiSeq platform with custom primers. From the authors' description of their analysis: MiGEC processed the raw reads to extract unique molecular identifiers, while MiXCR was used to determine the CDR3 positions. Recombination models were inferred per individual with the repgenHMM and IGoR tools using an EM algorithm. The analysis of shared clonotypes was done with the tcR package in R, with sharing normalized by the product of cloneset sizes. Out-of-frame nonproductive sequences were analyzed to study raw recombination free of thymic and clonal selection effects. Using fastp at Q25 and MiXCR, TCRdb reprocessed the public reads and kept productive beta chains. Here each entry gathers all rows of one CDR3 protein and keeps the most common genes and DNA. The V and J calls and clone size are TCRdb's, not the authors'. The sample table lists 450,000 or so distinct CDR3 sequences, roughly an eighth of them with a count of one. Clones ranked in the top ten supply approximately 1% of the sample.

On the study overall, not on this receptor specifically: Zero-insertion analyses could be partly confounded by invariant T cells such as MAIT and iNKT, although diverse VJ usage argued against such confounding for most clonotypes. Because the same donors could not be followed over many years, the conclusions depended on cross-sectional statistical analysis. Out-of-frame TCR alpha sequences shared between twins showed an excess of low generation-probability sequences compared with coincidental sharing between unrelated individuals. Fewer insertions were carried by abundant cord blood beta clonotypes, a similar but weaker trend appeared in young adult naive repertoires, and no such trend appeared in memory repertoires. In monozygotic twins, out-of-frame TCR alpha sharing was systematically underestimated by recombination models, although the models agreed with sharing between unrelated individuals. Excess twin sharing in beta out-of-frame sequences was weaker because fewer shared sequences lowered the signal-to-noise ratio.

There are 15 amino acids in the CDR3, from cysteine to phenylalanine inclusive. The only DNA kept is the CDR3, 45 bases in frame from the first base. The germline V gene provides CDR1 KGHDR and CDR2 SFDVKD. The V and J ends are trimmed by 9 bases and 0 bases, leaving 15 bases between them. All donors were healthy Caucasians. Three pairs of female monozygotic twins, all aged about 18 to 30 years, made up the twin cohort. CD4+ and CD8+ T cell populations were isolated with positive isolation kits from Invitrogen. These records were also assigned to another study, of yellow fever vaccine responses in identical twins. The second study reports: According to the authors, the vaccine-induced T cell response in identical twins seemed to be partly convergent and partly specific to each individual. The study precisely tracked vaccine-responding T cell clones in identical twins.

The receptor was derived from a woman aged 18-30 years in good health. Sequenced input: CD4+ T cells sorted from blood. This receptor chain uses TRBV24-1 and TRBJ2-3, with the D gene call left open. CDR3 protein: CATSATPPSTDTQYF. The nucleotide sequence is given as TGTGCCACCTCGGCGACTCCTCCTAGCACAGATACGCAGTATTTT.